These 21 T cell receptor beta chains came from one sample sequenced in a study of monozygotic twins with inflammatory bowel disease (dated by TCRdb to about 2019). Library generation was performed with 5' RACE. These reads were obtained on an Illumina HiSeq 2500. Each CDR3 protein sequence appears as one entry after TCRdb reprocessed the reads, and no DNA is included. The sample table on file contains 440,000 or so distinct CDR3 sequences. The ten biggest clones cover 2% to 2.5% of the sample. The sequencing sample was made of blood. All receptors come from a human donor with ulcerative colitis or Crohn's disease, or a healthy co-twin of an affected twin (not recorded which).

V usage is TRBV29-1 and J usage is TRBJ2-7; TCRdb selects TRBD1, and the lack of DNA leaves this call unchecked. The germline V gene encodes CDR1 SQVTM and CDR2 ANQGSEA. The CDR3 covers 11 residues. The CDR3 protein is CSGGQGDEQYF.

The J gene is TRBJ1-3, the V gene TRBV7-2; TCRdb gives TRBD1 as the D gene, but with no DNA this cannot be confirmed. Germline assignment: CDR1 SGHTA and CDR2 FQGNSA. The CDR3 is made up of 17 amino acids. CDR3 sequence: CASRNRGGPSSGNTIYF.

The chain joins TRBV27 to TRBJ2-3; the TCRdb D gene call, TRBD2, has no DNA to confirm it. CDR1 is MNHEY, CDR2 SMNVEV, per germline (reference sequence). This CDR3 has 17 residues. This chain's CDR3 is CASSLTALVGRANTQYF.

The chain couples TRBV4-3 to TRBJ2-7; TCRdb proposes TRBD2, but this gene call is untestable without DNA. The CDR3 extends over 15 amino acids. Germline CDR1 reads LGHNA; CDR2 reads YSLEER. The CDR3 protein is CASSQDLSGGYEQYF.

The CDR3 sequence: CASSQGAGGLFEQYF. V gene TRBV3-1 combines with J gene TRBJ2-7; the TCRdb call, TRBD2, lacks DNA for checking. Germline CDR1 LGHDT, CDR2 YNNKEL (reference sequence). The CDR3 is 15 residues long.

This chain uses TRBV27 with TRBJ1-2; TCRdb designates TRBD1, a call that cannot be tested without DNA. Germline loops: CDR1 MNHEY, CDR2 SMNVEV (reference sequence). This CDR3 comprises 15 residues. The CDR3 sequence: CASSHGTGARNGYTF.

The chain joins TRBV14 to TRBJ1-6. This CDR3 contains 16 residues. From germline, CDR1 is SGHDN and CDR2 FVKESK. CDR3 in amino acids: CASSLTPGALGSPLHF.

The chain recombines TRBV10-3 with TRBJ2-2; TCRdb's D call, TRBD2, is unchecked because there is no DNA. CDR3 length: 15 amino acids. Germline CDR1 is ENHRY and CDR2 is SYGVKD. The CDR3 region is CAISGLDANTGELFF.

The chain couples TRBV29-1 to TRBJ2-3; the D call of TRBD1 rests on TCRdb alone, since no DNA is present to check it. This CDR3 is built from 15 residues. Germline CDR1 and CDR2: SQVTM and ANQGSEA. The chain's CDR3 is CSVAPSAVGPDTQYF.

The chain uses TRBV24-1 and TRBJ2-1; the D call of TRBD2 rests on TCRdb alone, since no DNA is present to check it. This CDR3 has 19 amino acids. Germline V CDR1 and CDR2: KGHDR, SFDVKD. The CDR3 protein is CATSDLPGVSGSEGNEQFF.

The CDR3 loop reads CATFPGTGELFF. The chain links TRBV12-3 or TRBV12-4 to TRBJ2-2. This CDR3 has 12 residues.

The CDR3 protein is CASSPYPGLAGVGEQFF. The chain employs TRBV7-3 and TRBJ2-1; the D call from TCRdb, TRBD2, cannot be confirmed without DNA. The length of the CDR3 is 17 residues. From germline, CDR1 is SGHTA and CDR2 FQGTGA.

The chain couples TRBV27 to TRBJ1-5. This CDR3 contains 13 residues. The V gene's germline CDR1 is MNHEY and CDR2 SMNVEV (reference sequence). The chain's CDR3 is CASSFSNNQPQHF.

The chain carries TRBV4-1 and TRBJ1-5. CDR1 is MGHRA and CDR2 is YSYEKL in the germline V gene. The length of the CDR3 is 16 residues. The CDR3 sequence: CASSQDPGNGNQPQHF.

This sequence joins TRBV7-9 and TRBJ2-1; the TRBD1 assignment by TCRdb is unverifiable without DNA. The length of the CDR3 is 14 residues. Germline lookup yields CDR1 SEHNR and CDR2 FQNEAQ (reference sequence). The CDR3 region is CASSRDTNYNEQFF.

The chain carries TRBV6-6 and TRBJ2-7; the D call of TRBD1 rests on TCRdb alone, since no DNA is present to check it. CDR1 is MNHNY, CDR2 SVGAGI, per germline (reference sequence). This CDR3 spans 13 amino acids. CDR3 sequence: CASNGDRGLEQYF.

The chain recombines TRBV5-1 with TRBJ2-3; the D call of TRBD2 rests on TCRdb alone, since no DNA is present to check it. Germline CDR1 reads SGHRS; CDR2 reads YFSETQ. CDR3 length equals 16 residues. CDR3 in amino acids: CASSRTRTSGTDTQYF.

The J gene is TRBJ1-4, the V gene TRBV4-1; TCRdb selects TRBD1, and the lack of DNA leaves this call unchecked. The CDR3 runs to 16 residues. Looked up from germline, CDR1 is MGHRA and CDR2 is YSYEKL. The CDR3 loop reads CASSQNGGGRNEKLFF.

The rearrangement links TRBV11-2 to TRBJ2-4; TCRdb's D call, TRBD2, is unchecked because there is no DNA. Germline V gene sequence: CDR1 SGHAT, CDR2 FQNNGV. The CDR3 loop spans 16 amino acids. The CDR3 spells CASSLAGRGAKNIQYF.

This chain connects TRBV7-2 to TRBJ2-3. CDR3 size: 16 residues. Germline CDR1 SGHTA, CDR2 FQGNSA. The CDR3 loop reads CASSPSRSWGTDTQYF.

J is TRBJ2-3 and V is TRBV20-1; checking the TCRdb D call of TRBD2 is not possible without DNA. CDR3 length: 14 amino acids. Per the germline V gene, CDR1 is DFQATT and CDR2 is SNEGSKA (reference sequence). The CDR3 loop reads CSARWASATDTQYF.